These 29 T cell receptor beta chains were all obtained from the same sample, sequenced in a study of blood T cell repertoires in COVID-19. Using immunoSEQ multiplex PCR, the repertoire was profiled, and TCRdb retains in-frame clones only, with some absent. The top ten clones hold about 6% of a sample with about 160,000 clones, around 87% of them seen once. What was sequenced was peripheral blood. These receptors were collected from a man aged 80 or over with acute or convalescent COVID-19.

This clone was observed a handful of times. Other DNA sequences in the same sample also yield this CDR3. V gene TRBV3-1 (or the pseudogene TRBV3-2) combines with J gene TRBJ2-5; 10 positions match TRBD2. CDR1 is LGHDT, CDR2 YNNKEL, per germline (reference sequence). The length of the CDR3 is 16 residues. The V and J ends lost 2 bases and 5 bases, in that order; junction bases with no gene match: 8. The CDR3 loop is CASSQTNSGGWETQYF. In DNA, the CDR3 is TGTGCCAGCAGCCAAACCAATAGCGGGGGGTGGGAGACCCAGTACTTC.

The chain combines TRBV28 with TRBJ2-1, with TRBD1 identical over 8 bases. Trimming took 5 bases from V and 6 from J; bases not matched to a gene: 12. Germline V gives CDR1 MDHEN, CDR2 SYDVKM. This CDR3 is built from 16 residues. CDR3 nucleotides: TGTGCCAGCAGTCCGACGGGGACAGGCATCCCCAATGAGCAGTTCTTC. Its translation: CASSPTGTGIPNEQFF.

The chain uses TRBV11-2 and TRBJ2-1; D is ambiguous. CDR1 and CDR2 (germline): SGHAT, FQNNGV. V was shortened by 1 base and J by 2 bases, with 3 bases between the two germline ends. CDR3 size: 13 residues. DNA for the CDR3: TGTGCCAGCAGCTTAGGTACCTACAATGAGCAGTTCTTC. It yields the protein CASSLGTYNEQFF.

The V gene is TRBV6-5, the J gene TRBJ1-1, with D possibly matching TRBD1 (5 bases). The CDR3 runs to 14 residues. From germline, CDR1 is MNHEY and CDR2 SVGAGI. V lost 11 bases, J lost 4 bases, and 20 bases lay in between. The DNA for the CDR3 is TGTGCCTGCCGGCGTGGGGCCGGGAGCACTGAAGCTTTCTTT. Translating it yields CACRRGAGSTEAFF.

CDR3 in DNA: TGTGCCAGCAGCTTTAGGGGTGAAGCTTTCTTT. This codes for CASSFRGEAFF. The rearrangement links TRBV11-2 to TRBJ1-1, with a weak D call TRBD1 (5 bases). The V gene's germline CDR1 is SGHAT and CDR2 FQNNGV. Trimming removed 3 bases at V and 7 bases at J, with 6 bases between. This CDR3 is built from 11 residues.

This chain joins TRBV5-1 and TRBJ2-3; D gene unclear. This CDR3 has 15 residues. The V end lost 1 base, the J end lost 3 bases, and 12 bases lay between the germline ends. CDR1 is SGHRS and CDR2 is YFSETQ in the germline V gene. The CDR3 coding sequence is TGCGCCAGCAGCTTGAATAGAGTAGAGACAGATACGCAGTATTTT. Its translation: CASSLNRVETDTQYF.

The chain joins TRBV5-8 to TRBJ1-2, with D perhaps TRBD1 (5 bases). Trimming cost V 1 base and J 8 bases, with 15 bases left between them. In germline, CDR1 is SGHTS, CDR2 YDEGEE. This CDR3 comprises 14 residues. The CDR3 protein is CASSLIIGGGGYTF. The CDR3 bases are TGTGCCAGCAGCTTGATTATCGGGGGTGGCGGCTACACCTTC.

The CDR3 loop reads CAITSPGDTEAFF. CDR3 sequence (DNA): TGTGCCATCACCTCCCCGGGGGACACTGAAGCTTTCTTT. The V and J genes are TRBV5-4 and TRBJ1-1; tentatively, D is TRBD1 (5 bases). V was pared by 9 bases and J by 3 bases, with 15 bases between. CDR1 is SGHNT, CDR2 YYREEE, per germline (reference sequence). This CDR3 comprises 13 residues.

CDR3 nucleotides: TGTGCCAGCAGCCAAGATCTATTGGTTAACTATGGCTACACCTTC. It translates to CASSQDLLVNYGYTF. This chain joins TRBV3-1 (or the pseudogene TRBV3-2) and TRBJ1-2, with D uncertain. Germline V gene sequence: CDR1 LGHDT, CDR2 YNNKEL (reference sequence). Between the trimmed V and J ends, which lost 0 bases and 1 base, there was a span of 9 bases. CDR3 length equals 15 residues.

This clone was detected only a few times. V gene TRBV7-8 combines with J gene TRBJ1-6; D might be TRBD1 (5 bases). V was trimmed by 1 base and J by 0 bases, leaving 13 bases between them. The CDR3 extends over 18 amino acids. CDR1 and CDR2 (germline): SGHVS, FQNEAQ. The DNA of the CDR3 is TGTGCCAGCAGCTTAGAGCGGCGCGGGGGCTCCTATAATTCACCCCTCCACTTT. Translation gives CASSLERRGGSYNSPLHF.

The V and J genes are TRBV27 and TRBJ2-1, with 7 bases lining up with TRBD1. The J segment lost 3 bases and the V segment lost 4 bases, leaving 6 bases of the junction unmatched. The CDR3 has 15 residues. Germline V gene sequence: CDR1 MNHEY, CDR2 SMNVEV (reference sequence). The CDR3, as DNA: TGTGCCAGCAGTTCCGACAGGGTCGGCTACAATGAGCAGTTCTTC. Protein: CASSSDRVGYNEQFF.

This clone was recorded once. V gene TRBV4-1 combines with J gene TRBJ1-3; 9 bases fit TRBD1. The CDR3 extends over 16 amino acids. Germline V gene sequence: CDR1 MGHRA, CDR2 YSYEKL. Germline trimming cut 3 bases from V and 1 base from J; bases unmatched to any gene: 4. CDR3: CASSHPGQGSGNTIYF. CDR3 nucleotides: TGCGCCAGCAGCCACCCGGGACAGGGATCTGGAAACACCATATATTTT.

This chain uses TRBV5-1 with TRBJ2-7, with 7 bases identical to TRBD2. The CDR3 has 17 amino acids. The V gene's germline CDR1 is SGHRS and CDR2 YFSETQ. Germline trimming cut 4 bases from V and 7 bases from J; bases unmatched to any gene: 20. Written as DNA, the CDR3 is TGCGCCAGCAGCCCGGGAGGCGCGGGGAGGGGTAGAGAAGAGCAGTACTTC. It codes for CASSPGGAGRGREEQYF.

This chain joins TRBV28 and TRBJ2-3; 8 bases fit TRBD2. In germline, CDR1 is MDHEN, CDR2 SYDVKM. V was pared by 1 base and J by 9 bases, with 15 bases of the junction left unmatched. The CDR3 contains 17 residues. This CDR3 is CASSLLGLARGGETQYF. For the CDR3, the DNA is TGTGCCAGCAGTTTATTAGGGCTAGCTCGGGGGGGCGAAACGCAGTATTTT.

The chain carries TRBV5-1 and TRBJ1-2; 8 bases match TRBD1. CDR1 is SGHRS and CDR2 is YFSETQ in the germline V gene. The CDR3 runs 15 residues. Losses at the gene ends were 3 bases for V and 2 bases for J; bases not matched to a gene: 6. The CDR3 here is CASSSGQGGNYGYTF. CDR3 sequence (DNA): TGCGCCAGCAGCTCCGGACAGGGAGGAAACTATGGCTACACCTTC.

This clone was seen a few times. This chain connects TRBV9 to TRBJ2-5, with D possibly matching TRBD2 (5 bases). Trimming shortened V by 4 bases and J by 7 bases, and 8 bases separated the two germline ends. The germline V gene encodes CDR1 SGDLS and CDR2 YYNGEE. CDR3 length equals 11 residues. This CDR3 reads CASSSGLTQYF. The CDR3 DNA follows: TGTGCCAGCAGCTCCGGACTGACCCAGTACTTC.

V gene TRBV7-9 combines with J gene TRBJ1-2; 7 bases agree with TRBD1. The V gene's germline CDR1 is SEHNR and CDR2 FQNEAQ (reference sequence). This CDR3 has 17 residues. V shed 2 bases, J shed 8 bases, and the junction held 17 bases outside the gene matches. CDR3 sequence: CASSLSRSRGVPLGYTF. The DNA of the CDR3 is TGTGCCAGCAGCTTATCACGAAGCAGGGGGGTACCCCTGGGCTACACCTTC. Looking up the rest from reference TRBV7-9 and TRBJ1-2 gives the full variable domain: DTGVSQNPRHKITKRGQNVTFRCDPISEHNRLYWYRQTLGQGPEFLTYFQNEAQLEKSRLLSDRFSAERPKGSFSTLEIQRTEQGDSAMYLCASSLSRSRGVPLGYTFGSGTRLTVV.

This rearrangement joins TRBV5-1 to TRBJ2-7, with D perhaps matching TRBD1 (6 bases). This CDR3 is 16 amino acids long. The V end was cut by 1 base, the J end by 3 bases, with 17 bases between. In germline, CDR1 is SGHRS, CDR2 YFSETQ. The CDR3 DNA is TGCGCCAGCAGCTTGCACTCGGGGACAACTAACTACGAGCAGTACTTC. Protein sequence: CASSLHSGTTNYEQYF.

The rearrangement uses TRBV5-1 and TRBJ2-3; 7 bases line up with TRBD2. V trimming: 7 bases; J trimming: 5 bases; junction bases outside the gene matches: 13. The CDR3 is 15 amino acids. Germline CDR1 reads SGHRS; CDR2 reads YFSETQ. The CDR3 DNA reads TGCGCCAGCGGGGTATGGGAGCGGGGTATAGATACGCAGTATTTT. Its translation: CASGVWERGIDTQYF.

V gene TRBV23-1 combines with J gene TRBJ1-5; D not resolved. TRBV23-1 is an open reading frame, and its role is uncertain. V was shortened by 7 bases and J by 2 bases, with 12 bases between the two germline ends. The length of the CDR3 is 14 residues. The CDR3 here is CASTRPGGNQPQHF. The CDR3 nucleotides are TGCGCCAGCACTCGCCCCGGGGGCAATCAGCCCCAGCATTTT.

The chain combines TRBV6-5 with TRBJ2-3; TRBD2 matches at 11 bases. V was pared by 8 bases and J by 1 base, with 5 bases of the junction left unmatched. The CDR3 has 15 residues. Germline CDR1 MNHEY, CDR2 SVGAGI. This CDR3 is CASGEGLAGTDTQYF. CDR3 DNA: TGTGCCAGCGGGGAGGGACTAGCGGGCACAGATACGCAGTATTTT.

The CDR3 nucleotides read TGTGCCAGCAGTTACAACAGGGACTACTACGAGCAGTACTTC. Its translation: CASSYNRDYYEQYF. J is TRBJ2-7 and V is TRBV6-2 or TRBV6-3; the D gene is possibly TRBD2 (7 bases). Germline loops: CDR1 MNHEY, CDR2 SVGEGT. The CDR3 covers 14 residues. V was trimmed by 2 bases and J by 3 bases, leaving 11 bases between them.

V and J are TRBV24-1 and TRBJ1-2, with 7 bases identical to TRBD1. V shed 3 bases and J 4 bases; nucleotides not matched to a gene: 10. This CDR3 is built from 16 residues. Germline CDR1 KGHDR, CDR2 SFDVKD. CDR3 nucleotides: TGTGCCACCAGTGATGGGGCCCCGGGACAGTTCTATGGCTACACCTTC. Its translation: CATSDGAPGQFYGYTF.

This sequence joins TRBV28 and TRBJ1-3; TRBD1 agrees at 8 bases. This CDR3 has 13 residues. The V gene end was trimmed by 6 bases and the J gene end by 2 bases; junction bases not matched to a gene: 0. Per germline, CDR1 MDHEN and CDR2 SYDVKM. The CDR3 DNA follows: TGTGCCAGCAGGGACAGGGCTGGAAACACCATATATTTT. Residues: CASRDRAGNTIYF.

This chain links TRBV2 with TRBJ2-5; D perhaps matches TRBD1 (5 bases). The germline gives CDR1 SNHLY, CDR2 FYNNEI. Trimming pared 8 bases from V and 3 bases from J, leaving 22 bases between. There are 16 residues in the CDR3. In DNA form, the CDR3 reads TGTGCCAGCCGGTGGTTGATCTCTAGGGGAAAAGAGACCCAGTACTTC. It specifies CASRWLISRGKETQYF.

V and J are TRBV28 and TRBJ2-2; 10 nucleotides agree with TRBD2. CDR1 and CDR2 from the germline V gene are MDHEN and SYDVKM. V gave up 6 bases and J gave up 1 base; unmatched junction bases: 8. The CDR3 runs to 17 residues. The CDR3 spells CASSPTSGTLNTGELFF. The CDR3 nucleotides read TGTGCCAGCAGCCCTACTAGCGGGACATTGAACACCGGGGAGCTGTTTTTT.

J is TRBJ1-2 and V is TRBV6-5, with unresolved D. The CDR3 contains 12 residues. Germline-derived CDR1 and CDR2 are MNHEY and SVGAGI. V was clipped by 5 bases and J by 7 bases, with 11 bases between them. CDR3 loop: CASSTGGGGYTF. The CDR3 DNA is TGTGCCAGCAGTACCGGAGGCGGTGGCTACACCTTC.

The chain recombines TRBV21-1 with TRBJ2-4; the D call in the table, TRBD1, was not verified against the DNA. TRBV21-1 is shown as a pseudogene. The CDR3 runs 15 residues. The CDR3 here is CASSKGGQWNCIQYF. The CDR3 nucleotides are TGTGCCAGCAGCAAAGGGGGACAATGGAATTGCATTCAGTACTTC.

The chain links TRBV2 to TRBJ2-1; D might be TRBD2 (5 bases). CDR1 and CDR2 from the germline V gene are SNHLY and FYNNEI. The CDR3 is 13 residues long. Deletions cut 2 bases from V and 6 bases from J, with 8 bases between. The CDR3 nucleotides read TGTGCCAGCAGTGAACGCGAGGGCAATGAGCAGTTCTTC. Translating it yields CASSEREGNEQFF.